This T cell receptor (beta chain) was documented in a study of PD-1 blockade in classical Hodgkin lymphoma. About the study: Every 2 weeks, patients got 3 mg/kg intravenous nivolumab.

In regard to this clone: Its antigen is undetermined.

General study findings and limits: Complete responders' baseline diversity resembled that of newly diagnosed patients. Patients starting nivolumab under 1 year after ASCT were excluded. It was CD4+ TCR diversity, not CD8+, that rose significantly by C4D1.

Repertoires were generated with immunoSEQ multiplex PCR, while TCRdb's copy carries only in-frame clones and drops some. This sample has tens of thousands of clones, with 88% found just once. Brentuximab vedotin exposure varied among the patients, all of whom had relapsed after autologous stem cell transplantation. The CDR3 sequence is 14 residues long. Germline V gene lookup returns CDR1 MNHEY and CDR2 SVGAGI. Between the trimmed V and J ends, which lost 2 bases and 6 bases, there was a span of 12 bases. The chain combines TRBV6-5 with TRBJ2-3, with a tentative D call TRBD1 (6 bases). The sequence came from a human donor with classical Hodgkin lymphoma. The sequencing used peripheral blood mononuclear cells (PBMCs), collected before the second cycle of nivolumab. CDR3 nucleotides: TGTGCCAGCAGTTACACATTTCAGGGGGATACGCAGTATTTT. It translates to CASSYTFQGDTQYF.